The T cell receptor (beta chain) described here comes from a study of blood T cell repertoires in COVID-19. This clone was seen a single time. Per the germline V gene, CDR1 is SGHNT and CDR2 is YENEEA. V gave up 3 bases and J gave up 6 bases; unmatched junction bases: 5. CDR3 size: 15 residues. Participant-given clinical history determined each cohort assignment. Per the original methods: Cell counts per sample came from amplifying reference gene primers. TCRdb keeps only in-frame clones here, not all; method: immunoSEQ multiplex PCR. V and J calls and clone size are those listed in that table; D and trimming were worked out from the DNA. The table includes a few hundred thousand clones, about 89% detected once.

This TCR was recovered from a human donor in a cohort exposed to, infected with or recovered from COVID-19 (not recorded which). The donor label of this sample is uncertain. Sequenced input: PBMCs or T cells enriched from blood (not recorded which). The chain employs TRBV11-3 and TRBJ2-1; 10 nucleotides align to TRBD2. The CDR3 DNA reads as TGTGCCAGCAGCTTGAAAAGCGGGGGGGCCAATGAGCAGTTCTTC. Protein: CASSLKSGGANEQFF.